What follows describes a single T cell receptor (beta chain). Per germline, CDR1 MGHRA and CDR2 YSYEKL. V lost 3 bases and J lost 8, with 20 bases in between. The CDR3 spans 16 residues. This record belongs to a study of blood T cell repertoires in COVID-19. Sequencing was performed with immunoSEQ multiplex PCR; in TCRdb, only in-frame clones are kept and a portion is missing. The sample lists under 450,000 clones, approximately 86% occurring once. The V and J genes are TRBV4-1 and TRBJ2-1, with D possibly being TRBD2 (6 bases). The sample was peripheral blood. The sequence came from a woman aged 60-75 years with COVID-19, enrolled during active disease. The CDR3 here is CASSHPPGPRRDEQFF. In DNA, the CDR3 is TGCGCCAGCAGCCACCCGCCAGGGCCCCGGAGGGATGAGCAGTTCTTC.